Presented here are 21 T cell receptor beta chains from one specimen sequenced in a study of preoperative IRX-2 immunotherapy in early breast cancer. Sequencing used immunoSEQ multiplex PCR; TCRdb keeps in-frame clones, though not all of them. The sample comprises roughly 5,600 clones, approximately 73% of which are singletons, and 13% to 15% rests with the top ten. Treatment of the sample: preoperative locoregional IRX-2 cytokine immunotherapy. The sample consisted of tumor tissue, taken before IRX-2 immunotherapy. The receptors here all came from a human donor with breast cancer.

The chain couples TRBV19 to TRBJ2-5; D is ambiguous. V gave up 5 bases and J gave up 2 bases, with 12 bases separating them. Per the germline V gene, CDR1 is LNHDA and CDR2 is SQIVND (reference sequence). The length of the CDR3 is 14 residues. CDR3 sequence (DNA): TGTGCCAGTAGTGCGACCCTGGTACAAGAGACCCAGTACTTC. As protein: CASSATLVQETQYF.

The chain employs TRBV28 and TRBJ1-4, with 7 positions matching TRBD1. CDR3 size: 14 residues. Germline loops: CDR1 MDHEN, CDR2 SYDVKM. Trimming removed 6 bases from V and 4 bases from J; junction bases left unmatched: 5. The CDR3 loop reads CASRRQGINEKLFF. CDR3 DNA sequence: TGTGCCAGCAGGAGACAGGGCATTAATGAAAAACTGTTTTTT.

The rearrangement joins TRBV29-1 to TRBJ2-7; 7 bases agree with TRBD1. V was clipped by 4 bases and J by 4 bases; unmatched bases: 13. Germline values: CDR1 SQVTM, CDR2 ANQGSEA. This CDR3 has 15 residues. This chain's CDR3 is CSVAGVGGVWYEQYF. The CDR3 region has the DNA TGCAGCGTTGCCGGGGTAGGGGGCGTCTGGTACGAGCAGTACTTC.

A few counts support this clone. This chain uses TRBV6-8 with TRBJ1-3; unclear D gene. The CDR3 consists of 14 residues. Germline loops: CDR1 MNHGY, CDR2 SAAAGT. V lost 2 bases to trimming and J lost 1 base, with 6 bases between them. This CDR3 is CASSYQSSGNTIYF. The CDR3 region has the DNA TGTGCCAGCAGTTACCAAAGTTCTGGAAACACCATATATTTT.

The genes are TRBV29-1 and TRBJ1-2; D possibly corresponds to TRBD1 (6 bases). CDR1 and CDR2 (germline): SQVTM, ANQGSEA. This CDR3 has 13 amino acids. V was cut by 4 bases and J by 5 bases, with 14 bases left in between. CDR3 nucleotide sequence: TGCAGCGTTGCGGACACTCAGGGGTATGGCTACACCTTC. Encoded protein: CSVADTQGYGYTF.

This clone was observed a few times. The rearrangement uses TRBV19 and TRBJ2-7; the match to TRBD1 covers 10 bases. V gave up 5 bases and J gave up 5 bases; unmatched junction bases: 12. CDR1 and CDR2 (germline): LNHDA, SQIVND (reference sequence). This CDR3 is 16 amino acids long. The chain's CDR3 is CASSSKTGGFDHEQYF. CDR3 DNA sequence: TGTGCCAGTAGTTCAAAGACAGGGGGCTTCGATCACGAGCAGTACTTC.

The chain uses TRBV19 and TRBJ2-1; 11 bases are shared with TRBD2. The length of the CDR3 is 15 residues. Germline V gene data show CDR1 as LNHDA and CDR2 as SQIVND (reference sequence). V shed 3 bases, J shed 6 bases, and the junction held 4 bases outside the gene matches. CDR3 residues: CASSMGSGRANEQFF. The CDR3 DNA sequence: TGTGCCAGTAGTATGGGTAGCGGGAGGGCCAATGAGCAGTTCTTC.

For the CDR3, the DNA is TGTGCCAGCTCACCACGGGAAGGGAGAAAGGATTCACCCCTCCACTTT. Residues: CASSPREGRKDSPLHF. The chain recombines TRBV18 with TRBJ1-6; D unclear. V was cut by 1 base and J by 8 bases, with 15 bases left in between. This CDR3 is built from 16 residues. Per the germline V gene, CDR1 is KGHSH and CDR2 is LQKENI.

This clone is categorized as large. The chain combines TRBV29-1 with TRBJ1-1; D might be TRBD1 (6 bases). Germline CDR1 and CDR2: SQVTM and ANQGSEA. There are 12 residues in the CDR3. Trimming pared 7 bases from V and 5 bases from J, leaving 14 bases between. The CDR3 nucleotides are TGCAGCGCGGCGCAACAGGGAACTGAAGCTTTCTTT. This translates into CSAAQQGTEAFF.

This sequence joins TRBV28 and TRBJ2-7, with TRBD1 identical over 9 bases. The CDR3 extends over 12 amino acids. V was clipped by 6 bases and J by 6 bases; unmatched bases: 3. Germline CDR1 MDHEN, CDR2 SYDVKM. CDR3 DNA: TGTGCCAGCAGGTTACAGGGGGCCGAGCAGTACTTC. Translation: CASRLQGAEQYF.

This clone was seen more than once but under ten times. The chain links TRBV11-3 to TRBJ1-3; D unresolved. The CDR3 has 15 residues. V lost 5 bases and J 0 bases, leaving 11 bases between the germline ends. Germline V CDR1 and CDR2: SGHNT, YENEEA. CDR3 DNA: TGTGCCAGCAGCAAGGCGACGTCCTCTGGAAACACCATATATTTT. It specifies CASSKATSSGNTIYF.

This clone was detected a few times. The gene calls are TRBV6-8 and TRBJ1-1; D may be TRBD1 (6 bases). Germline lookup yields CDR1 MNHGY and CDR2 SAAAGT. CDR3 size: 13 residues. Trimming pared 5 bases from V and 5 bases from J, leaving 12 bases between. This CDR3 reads CASSTHRATEAFF. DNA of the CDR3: TGTGCCAGCAGTACCCACAGGGCTACTGAAGCTTTCTTT.

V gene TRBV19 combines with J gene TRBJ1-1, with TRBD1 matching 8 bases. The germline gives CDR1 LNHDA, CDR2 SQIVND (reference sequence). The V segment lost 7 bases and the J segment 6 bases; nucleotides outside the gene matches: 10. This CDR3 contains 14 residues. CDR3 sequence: CASTQTGVRAEAFF. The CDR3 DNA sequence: TGTGCCAGTACCCAGACAGGGGTTAGGGCTGAAGCTTTCTTT.

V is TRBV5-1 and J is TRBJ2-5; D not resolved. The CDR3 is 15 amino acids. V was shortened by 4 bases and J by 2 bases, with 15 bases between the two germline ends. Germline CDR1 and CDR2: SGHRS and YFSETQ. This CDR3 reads CASSRSSVAQETQYF. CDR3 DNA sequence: TGCGCCAGCAGCAGGTCTTCGGTGGCTCAAGAGACCCAGTACTTC.

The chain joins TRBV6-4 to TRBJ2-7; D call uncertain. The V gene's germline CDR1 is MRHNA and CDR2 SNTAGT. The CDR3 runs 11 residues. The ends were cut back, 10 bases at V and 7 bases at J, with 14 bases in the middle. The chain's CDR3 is CAISAALEQYF. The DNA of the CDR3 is TGTGCCATCAGCGCAGCGTTGGAGCAGTACTTC.

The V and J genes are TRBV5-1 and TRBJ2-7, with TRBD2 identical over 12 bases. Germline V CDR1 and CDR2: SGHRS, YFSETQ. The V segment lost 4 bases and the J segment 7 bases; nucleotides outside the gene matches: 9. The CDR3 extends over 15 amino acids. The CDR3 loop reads CASSDMASGRGEQYF. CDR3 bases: TGCGCCAGCAGCGACATGGCTAGCGGGAGGGGTGAGCAGTACTTC.

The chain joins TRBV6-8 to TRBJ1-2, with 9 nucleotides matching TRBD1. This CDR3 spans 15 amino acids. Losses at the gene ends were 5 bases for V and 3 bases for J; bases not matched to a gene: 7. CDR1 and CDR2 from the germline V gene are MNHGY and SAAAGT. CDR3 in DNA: TGTGCCAGCAGTGGGATCCGGGACAGGGACTATGGCTACACCTTC. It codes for CASSGIRDRDYGYTF.

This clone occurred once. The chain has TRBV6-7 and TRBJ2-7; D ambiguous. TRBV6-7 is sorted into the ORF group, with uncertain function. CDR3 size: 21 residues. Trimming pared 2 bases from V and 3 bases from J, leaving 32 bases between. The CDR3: CASSYRKQEYTRLPPLYEQYF. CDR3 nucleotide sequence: TGTGCCAGCAGTTACCGCAAACAAGAGTATACGCGCTTGCCCCCACTCTACGAGCAGTACTTC.

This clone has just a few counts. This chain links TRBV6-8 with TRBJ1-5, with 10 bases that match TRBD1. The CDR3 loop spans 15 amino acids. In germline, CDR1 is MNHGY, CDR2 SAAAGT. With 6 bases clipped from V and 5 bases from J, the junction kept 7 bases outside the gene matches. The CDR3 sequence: CASSSGQGGYQPQHF. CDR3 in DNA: TGTGCCAGCAGCTCCGGACAGGGGGGATATCAGCCCCAGCATTTT.

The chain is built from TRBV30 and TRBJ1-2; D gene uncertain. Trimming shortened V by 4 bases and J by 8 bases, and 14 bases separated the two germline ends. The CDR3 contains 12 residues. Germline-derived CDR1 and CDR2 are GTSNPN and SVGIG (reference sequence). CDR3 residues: CAWTTLSRGYTF. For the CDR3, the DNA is TGTGCCTGGACGACCCTATCCCGGGGCTACACCTTC.

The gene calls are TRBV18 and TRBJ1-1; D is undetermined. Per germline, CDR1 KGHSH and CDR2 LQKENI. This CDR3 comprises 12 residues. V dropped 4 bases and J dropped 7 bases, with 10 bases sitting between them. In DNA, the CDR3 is TGTGCCAGCTCACTCCCGCCCTTTGAAGCTTTCTTT. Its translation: CASSLPPFEAFF.